This TCR beta chain was profiled in a study of T cell repertoires in cytomegalovirus infection. Whole-study results and caveats: Carriage of CMV together with the relevant HLA was identifiable through cumulative public TCR beta family frequency.

Notes on this clonotype: Antigen: not known.

TCRdb re-derived calls from the reads in MiXCR, one entry per CDR3 protein. The repertoire has hundreds of thousands of distinct CDR3 sequences, over 7.5% of them found once; the top ten carry roughly 4%. The CDR3 has 13 amino acids. Trimming pared 3 bases from V and 2 bases from J, leaving 5 bases between. Germline V gene data show CDR1 as LGHDT and CDR2 as YNNKEL (reference sequence). Sequencing used PBMCs. The clonotype comes from a human donor in good health (CMV status not recorded). Some clones in this sample may be carry-over from other donors' samples. The V call is TRBV3-1, the J call TRBJ2-4, with D uncertain. CDR3 bases: TGTGCCAGCAGCCACACTCCCAAAAACATTCAGTACTTC. It yields the protein CASSHTPKNIQYF.